Included here is one TCR beta chain sequence, with context. Antigen specificity is unknown. Vbeta (60) and Jbeta (13) primers were used in the PCR. Measured with immunoSEQ multiplex PCR; TCRdb has only the in-frame clones, and not every one. Of about 180,000 clones in the sample, roughly three quarters were seen once. This sample is drawn from a study of cytomegalovirus exposure and HLA in healthy donors. At the time of sampling, donors were nominally healthy, though unrecorded immune exposures were likely. Study outcomes and limitations: Some V segments could not be told apart, so they were left out, TRBV6-2 and TRBV6-3 among them. Clonal expansion, a later analysis showed, was greater in HLA-associated TCR beta chains than in equally common others. TCR beta V- and J-gene trimming, according to a later analysis, was linked to a missense DCLRE1C variant.

Unmatched junction bases numbered 6, after V lost 4 bases and J lost 2 bases. Germline CDR1 reads SGDLS; CDR2 reads YYNGEE. The CDR3 runs to 17 residues. This chain joins TRBV9 and TRBJ2-5; 15 positions match TRBD2. Sequencing used PBMCs. This receptor was taken from a woman aged 25 to 39 in good health and CMV-seropositive. The CDR3 DNA is TGTGCCAGCAGCCCCGGGACTAGCGGGGGGAAACAAGAGACCCAGTACTTC. It yields the protein CASSPGTSGGKQETQYF.